The next 15 T cell receptor beta chains were all read from a single sample in a study of T-cell memory formation after mild COVID-19. TCRdb ran MiXCR on the 5' RACE reads and lists one entry per CDR3 protein. The table lists 400,000 to 500,000 distinct CDR3 sequences, 20% of them singletons. The specimen was PBMCs or a T cell subset sorted from them (not recorded which). The receptors originated from an adult woman who had mild COVID-19 (a few samples of this study predate the infection). Cell type and time point are not known.

This rearrangement joins TRBV4-2 to TRBJ2-2; possible D gene TRBD2, 6 bases. This CDR3 is built from 18 residues. The germline V and J ends were trimmed by 3 bases and 2 bases, with 19 bases remaining between them. CDR1 and CDR2 from the germline V gene are LGHNA and YNFKEQ. This CDR3 is CASSQDGWAGFNTGELFF. The DNA of the CDR3 is TGTGCCAGCAGCCAGGACGGGTGGGCGGGATTTAACACCGGGGAGCTGTTTTTT.

This chain joins TRBV20-1 and TRBJ1-5; possible D gene TRBD1, 6 bases. The CDR3 is 15 amino acids. V shed 0 bases and J shed 2 bases, with 11 bases lying between them. CDR1 and CDR2 (germline): DFQATT, SNEGSKA (reference sequence). The CDR3: CSARDVGAGNQPQHF. The CDR3, as DNA: TGCAGTGCTAGAGATGTGGGGGCGGGCAATCAGCCCCAGCATTTT.

This clonotype was observed at least ten times. This sequence joins TRBV12-3 or TRBV12-4 and TRBJ1-1, with D uncertain. CDR3 length: 14 amino acids. Trimming shortened V by 4 bases and J by 5 bases, and 14 bases separated the two germline ends. Written as DNA, the CDR3 is TGTGCCAGCAGTTCGGGTCCCGGGCGGACTGAAGCTTTCTTT. Its translation: CASSSGPGRTEAFF.

This clonotype has just one count. This chain uses TRBV12-3 or TRBV12-4 with TRBJ2-7; D uncertain. Trimming shortened V by 4 bases and J by 5 bases, and 12 bases separated the two germline ends. This CDR3 has 13 residues. The CDR3 loop reads CASSWAGGDEQYF. CDR3 bases: TGTGCCAGCAGTTGGGCAGGTGGCGACGAGCAGTACTTC.

This chain links TRBV7-6 with TRBJ2-7, with 13 bases identical to TRBD2. V shed 1 base, J shed 1 base, and the junction held 10 bases outside the gene matches. From germline, CDR1 is SGHVS and CDR2 FNYEAQ. The CDR3 spans 19 residues. CDR3 residues: CASSLGGWTSGRGSYEQYF. CDR3 nucleotides: TGTGCCAGCAGCTTAGGGGGTTGGACTAGCGGGAGAGGATCCTACGAGCAGTACTTC.

This clonotype was observed a few times. This chain uses TRBV7-2 with TRBJ2-3; TRBD2 matches 14 bases. Trimming cost V 2 bases and J 6 bases; bases outside gene matches: 13. The CDR3 extends over 19 amino acids. Germline-derived CDR1 and CDR2 are SGHTA and FQGNSA. The CDR3 sequence is CASSLRGRGTSGSQDTQYF. The CDR3 DNA sequence: TGTGCCAGCAGCTTAAGAGGGCGGGGGACTAGCGGGAGCCAGGATACGCAGTATTTT.

This clonotype was recorded at least ten times. The gene calls are TRBV5-1 and TRBJ2-1; 12 bases are shared with TRBD2. The CDR3 extends over 17 amino acids. Trimming removed 5 bases from V and 0 bases from J; junction bases left unmatched: 6. Germline V CDR1 and CDR2: SGHRS, YFSETQ. The CDR3 nucleotides are TGCGCCAGCAGACCTGGGACTAGCGGGCCCTCCTACAATGAGCAGTTCTTC. Residues: CASRPGTSGPSYNEQFF.

This clonotype occurred many times. The chain employs TRBV5-1 and TRBJ2-7; 12 bases are a match to TRBD1. This CDR3 is built from 17 residues. CDR1 and CDR2 (germline): SGHRS, YFSETQ. The ends lost 0 bases at V and 3 bases at J; junction bases unmatched: 7. CDR3 residues: CASSLGGQGAPLYEQYF. Here the CDR3 DNA reads TGCGCCAGCAGCTTGGGGGGACAGGGGGCCCCCCTCTACGAGCAGTACTTC.

This clonotype has only a few counts. The J gene is TRBJ1-4, the V gene TRBV5-1; 7 bases align to TRBD1. Trimming took 3 bases from V and 4 from J; bases not matched to a gene: 6. The V gene's germline CDR1 is SGHRS and CDR2 YFSETQ. There are 15 residues in the CDR3. CDR3 nucleotide sequence: TGCGCCAGCAGCTCACAGGGGCAGGGTAATGAAAAACTGTTTTTT. Translated, it gives CASSSQGQGNEKLFF.

This chain links TRBV20-1 with TRBJ2-5; 13 positions agree with TRBD2. V dropped 0 bases and J dropped 1; count of bases not matched to a gene: 14. The CDR3 consists of 20 residues. CDR1 is DFQATT, CDR2 SNEGSKA, per germline (reference sequence). CDR3 nucleotide sequence: TGCAGTGCTAGAGATTTCGCCCGACTAGCGGGGGGCTTGGGCCAAGAGACCCAGTACTTC. Its protein is CSARDFARLAGGLGQETQYF.

V and J are TRBV6-1 and TRBJ2-5; 11 positions match TRBD2. J was trimmed by 4 bases and V by 2 bases; bases with no gene match: 12. This CDR3 comprises 18 residues. Germline CDR1 is MNHNS and CDR2 is SASEGT. The CDR3 is CASSESPRSSGGSETQYF. The CDR3 nucleotides read TGTGCCAGCAGTGAATCTCCCAGGTCTAGCGGGGGGTCAGAGACCCAGTACTTC.

This clonotype has only a few counts. The J gene is TRBJ2-5, the V gene TRBV21-1; TRBD1 reflects the table's D call only, with no check against the DNA. TRBV21-1 is designated a pseudogene. The length of the CDR3 is 15 residues. This chain's CDR3 is CARGTGGDRQETQYF. In DNA form, the CDR3 reads TGTGCCAGGGGGACAGGGGGCGACCGACAAGAGACCCAGTACTTC.

The chain links TRBV12-3 or TRBV12-4 to TRBJ2-1, with TRBD1 identical over 9 bases. The junction had 10 bases not matched to a gene; V was cut back by 6 bases and J by 7 bases. CDR3 length equals 15 residues. The chain's CDR3 is CASRDGDRVKNEQFF. CDR3 nucleotides: TGTGCCAGCAGGGATGGGGACAGGGTGAAAAATGAGCAGTTCTTC.

This clonotype turned up a few times. This chain connects TRBV19 to TRBJ2-1; D possibly uses TRBD1 or TRBD2 (6 bases each). The V and J ends lost 10 bases and 5 bases respectively, with 21 bases between them. Looked up from germline, CDR1 is LNHDA and CDR2 is SQIVND (reference sequence). This CDR3 has 15 amino acids. CDR3: CATRARGPRDNEQFF. The DNA for the CDR3 is TGTGCCACTAGAGCCCGGGGGCCGCGGGACAATGAGCAGTTCTTC.

This clonotype was picked up a small number of times. The V gene is TRBV18, the J gene TRBJ2-7; D could derive from TRBD1 or TRBD2 (6 bases each). The germline V gene has CDR1 KGHSH and CDR2 LQKENI. The ends were cut back, 0 bases at V and 2 bases at J, with 11 bases in the middle. This CDR3 has 15 residues. The CDR3 DNA is TGTGCCAGCTCACCACCGACGGGGGCGCCCTACGAGCAGTACTTC. This translates into CASSPPTGAPYEQYF.